Listed below are T cell receptor beta chains from one sample, sequenced in a study of cytomegalovirus exposure and HLA in healthy donors. Assay: immunoSEQ multiplex PCR; the TCRdb copy retains only in-frame clones and omits some. There are 95,000 to 110,000 clones in the sample, with 3.5% held by the top ten. Material: PBMCs. The receptor source for this set is a man aged 40-55 years in good health and CMV-seronegative. Both conserved end residues are part of each CDR3. D genes are given only for firm matches.

d_gene: NA
j_gene: TRBJ2-3
v_gene: TRBV5-1
CDR3aa: CASSLWDSTDTQYF
CDR3nt: TGCGCCAGCAGCTTATGGGACTCCACAGATACGCAGTATTTT

d_gene: NA
j_gene: TRBJ2-3
v_gene: TRBV18
CDR3aa: CASSAQGSDTQYF
CDR3nt: TGTGCCAGCTCAGCTCAGGGGTCAGATACGCAGTATTTT

d_gene: NA
j_gene: TRBJ2-7
v_gene: TRBV7-2
CDR3aa: CASSPRAATYEQYF
CDR3nt: TGTGCCAGCAGCCCCAGGGCGGCCACCTACGAGCAGTACTTC

d_gene: TRBD1
j_gene: TRBJ1-5
v_gene: TRBV5-6
CDR3aa: CASSNSGQGLQPQHF
CDR3nt: TGTGCCAGCAGCAATTCCGGACAGGGCCTTCAGCCCCAGCATTTT

d_gene: TRBD2
j_gene: TRBJ2-4
v_gene: TRBV9
CDR3aa: CASSDGVAGGGKNIQYF
CDR3nt: TGTGCCAGCAGCGATGGGGTAGCGGGGGGCGGCAAAAACATTCAGTACTTC

d_gene: TRBD1
j_gene: TRBJ2-7
v_gene: TRBV5-6
CDR3aa: CASSLRGPGTGYEQYF
CDR3nt: TGTGCCAGCAGCTTGCGGGGCCCTGGGACAGGATACGAGCAGTACTTC

d_gene: NA
j_gene: TRBJ2-2
v_gene: TRBV10-1
CDR3aa: CASSATGVSTGELFF
CDR3nt: TGCGCCAGCAGTGCGACAGGAGTAAGCACCGGGGAGCTGTTTTTT

d_gene: TRBD2
j_gene: TRBJ2-3
v_gene: TRBV6-5
CDR3aa: CASSYHAGGGTDTQYF
CDR3nt: TGTGCCAGCAGTTACCACGCGGGAGGAGGAACAGATACGCAGTATTTT

d_gene: TRBD1
j_gene: TRBJ1-1
v_gene: TRBV6-1
CDR3aa: CASSEAKMGQGPNTEAFF
CDR3nt: TGTGCCAGCAGTGAAGCGAAGATGGGACAGGGGCCTAACACTGAAGCTTTCTTT

d_gene: NA
j_gene: TRBJ2-5
v_gene: TRBV7-7
CDR3aa: CASSPTGQETQYF
CDR3nt: TGTGCCAGCAGCCCGACGGGCCAAGAGACCCAGTACTTC

d_gene: NA
j_gene: TRBJ2-7
v_gene: TRBV7-9
CDR3aa: CASSPDSDSGEQYF
CDR3nt: TGTGCCAGCAGCCCCGACAGCGACTCGGGCGAGCAGTACTTC

d_gene: TRBD1
j_gene: TRBJ2-1
v_gene: TRBV10-2
CDR3aa: CASSEIGTGGSYNEQFF
CDR3nt: TGCGCCAGCAGTGAGATAGGGACAGGGGGCTCCTACAATGAGCAGTTCTTC

d_gene: TRBD2
j_gene: TRBJ2-3
v_gene: TRBV6-5
CDR3aa: CASTPRGGATDTQYF
CDR3nt: TGTGCCAGCACGCCCCGGGGGGGGGCCACAGATACGCAGTATTTT

d_gene: NA
j_gene: TRBJ2-1
v_gene: TRBV2
CDR3aa: CATGVSGYNEQFF
CDR3nt: TGTGCCACGGGAGTTTCTGGCTACAATGAGCAGTTCTTC

d_gene: TRBD2
j_gene: TRBJ2-2
v_gene: TRBV27
CDR3aa: CASTLAGKGELFF
CDR3nt: TGTGCCAGCACTCTAGCGGGAAAGGGGGAGCTGTTTTTT

d_gene: NA
j_gene: TRBJ2-1
v_gene: TRBV7-2
CDR3aa: CASSTHTRGEQFF
CDR3nt: TGTGCCAGCAGCACCCACACTAGAGGTGAGCAGTTCTTC

d_gene: NA
j_gene: TRBJ2-6
v_gene: TRBV10-3
CDR3aa: CAISGQTASGANVLTF
CDR3nt: TGTGCCATCAGTGGACAAACAGCCTCTGGGGCCAACGTCCTGACTTTC

d_gene: NA
j_gene: TRBJ2-5
v_gene: TRBV28
CDR3aa: CASSLVGGQETQYF
CDR3nt: TGTGCCAGCAGTTTAGTCGGTGGTCAAGAGACCCAGTACTTC

d_gene: TRBD2
j_gene: TRBJ2-1
v_gene: TRBV7-2
CDR3aa: CASSPVGSGSSYNEQFF
CDR3nt: TGTGCCAGCAGCCCGGTGGGGAGCGGGAGCTCCTACAATGAGCAGTTCTTC

d_gene: NA
j_gene: TRBJ1-1
v_gene: TRBV7-6
CDR3aa: CASSLAQTGEAFF
CDR3nt: TGTGCCAGCAGCTTAGCCCAGACAGGAGAAGCTTTCTTT

d_gene: TRBD1
j_gene: TRBJ1-1
v_gene: TRBV20-1
CDR3aa: CRGQSNTEAFF
CDR3nt: TGCAGGGGACAGTCGAACACTGAAGCTTTCTTT

d_gene: TRBD1
j_gene: TRBJ1-2
v_gene: TRBV19
CDR3aa: CASSRGQLNYGYTF
CDR3nt: TGTGCCAGTAGCCGGGGACAGCTTAACTATGGCTACACCTTC

d_gene: TRBD1
j_gene: TRBJ1-4
v_gene: TRBV5-4
CDR3aa: CASSLQGAGTNEKLFF
CDR3nt: TGTGCCAGCAGCTTACAGGGGGCAGGCACTAATGAAAAACTGTTTTTT

d_gene: TRBD2
j_gene: TRBJ2-7
v_gene: TRBV2
CDR3aa: CASSETSGSPYEQYF
CDR3nt: TGTGCCAGCAGTGAGACTAGCGGGAGTCCCTACGAGCAGTACTTC

d_gene: NA
j_gene: TRBJ2-5
v_gene: TRBV19
CDR3aa: CASSTLQGKETQYF
CDR3nt: TGTGCCAGTAGTACCCTCCAGGGAAAAGAGACCCAGTACTTC

d_gene: TRBD2
j_gene: TRBJ2-6
v_gene: TRBV5-6
CDR3aa: CASSPPAGANSGANVLTF
CDR3nt: TGTGCCAGCAGCCCGCCAGCGGGAGCGAACTCTGGGGCCAACGTCCTGACTTTC

d_gene: NA
j_gene: TRBJ2-6
v_gene: TRBV29-1
CDR3aa: CSVSTGANVLTF
CDR3nt: TGCAGCGTATCAACTGGGGCCAACGTCCTGACTTTC

d_gene: TRBD2
j_gene: TRBJ2-7
v_gene: TRBV14
CDR3aa: CASSQEPSGALEQYF
CDR3nt: TGTGCCAGCAGCCAAGAACCTAGCGGGGCCCTAGAGCAGTACTTC

d_gene: TRBD1
j_gene: TRBJ2-3
v_gene: TRBV10-1
CDR3aa: CASSEGDRGLGDTQYF
CDR3nt: TGCGCCAGCAGTGAGGGGGACAGGGGGCTTGGAGATACGCAGTATTTT

d_gene: NA
j_gene: TRBJ1-1
v_gene: TRBV21-1
CDR3aa: CASSKAVGQGEKGEAFF
CDR3nt: TGTGCCAGCAGCAAAGCAGTGGGACAGGGGGAAAAGGGTGAAGCTTTCTTT

d_gene: TRBD1
j_gene: TRBJ1-2
v_gene: TRBV2
CDR3aa: CASLFWTGNYGYTF
CDR3nt: TGTGCCAGCTTATTTTGGACAGGGAACTATGGCTACACCTTC

d_gene: TRBD1
j_gene: TRBJ1-1
v_gene: TRBV5-1
CDR3aa: CASRPGTGTAEAFF
CDR3nt: TGCGCCAGCAGACCCGGGACAGGGACGGCTGAAGCTTTCTTT

d_gene: NA
j_gene: TRBJ2-2
v_gene: TRBV18
CDR3aa: CASSPILENTGELFF
CDR3nt: TGTGCCAGCTCACCAATTTTAGAGAACACCGGGGAGCTGTTTTTT

d_gene: NA
j_gene: TRBJ2-3
v_gene: TRBV7-9
CDR3aa: CASSLEIGGLSTDTQYF
CDR3nt: TGTGCCAGCAGCTTAGAAATCGGGGGTTTAAGCACAGATACGCAGTATTTT

d_gene: NA
j_gene: TRBJ1-6
v_gene: TRBV28
CDR3aa: CASSLLSYNSPLHF
CDR3nt: TGTGCCAGCAGTTTACTCTCCTATAATTCACCCCTCCACTTT

d_gene: NA
j_gene: TRBJ1-5
v_gene: TRBV28
CDR3aa: CASRPQGYSNQPQHF
CDR3nt: TGTGCCAGCAGGCCCCAGGGATATAGCAATCAGCCCCAGCATTTT

d_gene: TRBD1
j_gene: TRBJ2-7
v_gene: TRBV6-4
CDR3aa: CASSDPWDSIYEQYF
CDR3nt: TGTGCCAGCAGTGACCCATGGGACAGCATCTACGAGCAGTACTTC

d_gene: NA
j_gene: TRBJ2-2
v_gene: TRBV2
CDR3aa: CASRVGGDTGELFF
CDR3nt: TGTGCCAGCAGGGTGGGTGGAGACACCGGGGAGCTGTTTTTT

d_gene: TRBD1
j_gene: TRBJ2-7
v_gene: TRBV23-1
CDR3aa: CASSTWDSPYEQYF
CDR3nt: TGCGCCAGCAGTACCTGGGACAGTCCCTACGAGCAGTACTTC

d_gene: NA
j_gene: TRBJ2-7
v_gene: TRBV28
CDR3aa: CASSQTPTYEQYF
CDR3nt: TGTGCCAGCAGTCAAACACCGACCTACGAGCAGTACTTC

d_gene: NA
j_gene: TRBJ1-2
v_gene: TRBV4-3
CDR3aa: CASSQDNRGVGGYTF
CDR3nt: TGCGCCAGCAGCCAAGATAATCGAGGAGTTGGTGGCTACACCTTC

d_gene: TRBD1
j_gene: TRBJ1-4
v_gene: TRBV19
CDR3aa: CASSIRTGEGTNEKPFF
CDR3nt: TGTGCCAGTAGTATTCGAACAGGGGAAGGAACTAATGAAAAACCGTTTTTT

d_gene: TRBD2
j_gene: TRBJ2-7
v_gene: TRBV29-1
CDR3aa: CSVVPSGVEQYF
CDR3nt: TGCAGCGTTGTGCCTAGCGGGGTCGAGCAGTACTTC

d_gene: TRBD1
j_gene: TRBJ2-7
v_gene: TRBV6-1
CDR3aa: CASRDDRGLFNEQYF
CDR3nt: TGTGCCAGCAGGGATGACAGGGGGTTGTTCAACGAGCAGTACTTC

d_gene: NA
j_gene: TRBJ1-2
v_gene: TRBV19
CDR3aa: CASSIQGENGYTF
CDR3nt: TGTGCCAGTAGTATTCAGGGTGAGAATGGCTACACCTTC

d_gene: NA
j_gene: TRBJ1-2
v_gene: TRBV7-9
CDR3aa: CASRPGSNYGYTF
CDR3nt: TGTGCCAGCAGGCCAGGGTCTAACTATGGCTACACCTTC

d_gene: NA
j_gene: TRBJ2-7
v_gene: TRBV5-1
CDR3aa: CASSLFQGMREQYF
CDR3nt: TGCGCCAGCAGCTTGTTCCAGGGGATGAGGGAGCAGTACTTC

d_gene: TRBD1
j_gene: TRBJ1-2
v_gene: TRBV4-3
CDR3aa: CASSQEQGGNYGYTF
CDR3nt: TGCGCCAGCAGCCAAGAGCAGGGGGGAAACTATGGCTACACCTTC

d_gene: NA
j_gene: TRBJ1-4
v_gene: TRBV6-1
CDR3aa: CASSEAPRGGANEKLFF
CDR3nt: TGTGCCAGCAGTGAAGCGCCTCGGGGAGGGGCTAATGAAAAACTGTTTTTT

d_gene: TRBD1
j_gene: TRBJ2-7
v_gene: TRBV2
CDR3aa: CASSGDRSYEQYF
CDR3nt: TGTGCCAGCAGTGGGGACAGATCCTACGAGCAGTACTTC

d_gene: TRBD1
j_gene: TRBJ2-7
v_gene: TRBV9
CDR3aa: CASSPRPGQGTYEQYF
CDR3nt: TGTGCCAGCAGCCCCCGACCGGGACAGGGTACCTACGAGCAGTACTTC

d_gene: NA
j_gene: TRBJ2-5
v_gene: TRBV6-5
CDR3aa: CASRGTPEYF
CDR3nt: TGTGCCAGCAGGGGGACTCCGGAGTACTTC

d_gene: TRBD2
j_gene: TRBJ2-3
v_gene: TRBV11-3
CDR3aa: CASSLGISGSIGTQYF
CDR3nt: TGTGCCAGCAGCTTAGGGATTAGCGGGAGTATTGGAACGCAGTATTTT

d_gene: NA
j_gene: TRBJ1-5
v_gene: TRBV2
CDR3aa: CASSLDSGNQPQHF
CDR3nt: TGTGCCAGCAGCTTGGACAGCGGCAATCAGCCCCAGCATTTT

d_gene: TRBD1
j_gene: TRBJ1-3
v_gene: TRBV4-3
CDR3aa: CASSQEPPRTGGNTIYF
CDR3nt: TGCGCCAGCAGCCAAGAACCACCTAGGACAGGGGGAAACACCATATATTTT